This T cell receptor beta chain is drawn from a study of T cell responses to AZD1222 COVID-19 vaccine. This table comes from immunoSEQ multiplex PCR, and its TCRdb copy is limited to in-frame clones, with some not included. Among 93,000 or so clones listed, approximately 88% were seen once. Germline V gene data show CDR1 as MNHEY and CDR2 as SMNVEV (reference sequence). The CDR3 sequence is 14 residues long. Trimming cost V 2 bases and J 7 bases, with 11 bases left between them. Study findings and constraints: There were repertoire samples only from the period after the peak T cell response. After two AZD1222 doses, spike-specific TCR breadth and depth rose versus day 0. White British people made up most donors, females outnumbered males, and clonal diversity was possibly underestimated.

Concerning this clone itself: The antigen remains undetermined.

The receptor was isolated from an adult in good health. V gene TRBV27 combines with J gene TRBJ1-4; D unresolved. The input for sequencing was peripheral blood, taken on day 0 of AZD1222 vaccination. The CDR3, as DNA: TGTGCCAGCAGTTTACCGGGGTTCGGTGAAAAACTGTTTTTT. Translated, it gives CASSLPGFGEKLFF. The variable domain in full, completed from reference TRBV27 and TRBJ1-4, reads EAQVTQNPRYLITVTGKKLTVTCSQNMNHEYMSWYRQDPGLGLRQIYYSMNVEVTDKGDVPEGYKVSRKEKRNFPLILESPSPNQTSLYFCASSLPGFGEKLFFGSGTQLSVL.